The 21 T cell receptor beta chains presented below share a single source sample, sequenced in a study of T cell responses to AZD1222 COVID-19 vaccine. Method: immunoSEQ multiplex PCR; TCRdb's copy keeps in-frame clones and lacks some. Of some 80,000 clones in the sample, 88% are singletons; the top ten hold about 9.1%. The starting material was peripheral blood, obtained 28 days after the second dose of the MenACWY control vaccine. These receptor sequences come from an adult who received the MenACWY meningococcal vaccine as a control.

The rearrangement uses TRBV19 and TRBJ2-6, with TRBD1 identical over 8 bases. Germline values: CDR1 LNHDA, CDR2 SQIVND (reference sequence). The V gene end was trimmed by 6 bases and the J gene end by 2 bases; junction bases not matched to a gene: 12. The length of the CDR3 is 18 residues. The CDR3 spells CASRPGTGALPGANVLTF. The CDR3 nucleotides are TGTGCCAGTAGGCCCGGGACAGGCGCCCTCCCTGGGGCCAACGTCCTGACTTTC.

The chain recombines TRBV20-1 with TRBJ2-5, with 10 nucleotides matching TRBD2. In germline, CDR1 is DFQATT, CDR2 SNEGSKA (reference sequence). There are 16 residues in the CDR3. Trimming at V came to 3 bases and at J to 4 bases, leaving 11 bases not matched to a gene. CDR3 loop: CSASRLAGARGETQYF. As DNA, the CDR3 is TGCAGTGCTAGTAGGCTAGCGGGGGCTAGGGGAGAGACCCAGTACTTC.

The rearrangement uses TRBV7-2 and TRBJ1-1; D is uncertain. V was pared by 1 base and J by 1 base, with 4 bases between. This CDR3 has 13 amino acids. Germline CDR1 reads SGHTA; CDR2 reads FQGNSA. The chain's CDR3 is CASSLDRNTEAFF. DNA of the CDR3: TGTGCCAGCAGCTTAGACCGGAACACTGAAGCTTTCTTT.

V gene TRBV24-1 combines with J gene TRBJ2-3; D gene uncertain. V gave up 3 bases and J gave up 5 bases, with 8 bases separating them. CDR1 is KGHDR, CDR2 SFDVKD, per germline. This CDR3 region has 13 residues. The CDR3 region is CATSDPLGDTQYF. As DNA, the CDR3 is TGTGCCACCAGTGATCCCCTGGGAGATACGCAGTATTTT.

The V and J genes are TRBV30 and TRBJ2-7; D is undetermined. This CDR3 has 13 residues. Germline V gives CDR1 GTSNPN, CDR2 SVGIG (reference sequence). The V and J ends lost 2 bases and 2 bases respectively, with 10 bases between them. The CDR3 region has the DNA TGTGCCTGGAGTCCCCTCCTTCCCTACGAGCAGTACTTC. It codes for CAWSPLLPYEQYF.

The CDR3: CSARDRTEAFF. CDR3 nucleotides: TGCAGTGCTAGAGATAGGACTGAAGCTTTCTTT. J is TRBJ1-1 and V is TRBV20-1, with D uncertain. In germline, CDR1 is DFQATT, CDR2 SNEGSKA (reference sequence). There are 11 residues in the CDR3. Trimming removed 0 bases at V and 5 bases at J, with 4 bases between.

This clone was found once. The J gene is TRBJ2-3, the V gene TRBV5-1, with 9 bases identical to TRBD2. The junction had 0 bases not matched to a gene; V was cut back by 1 base and J by 3 bases. Looked up from germline, CDR1 is SGHRS and CDR2 is YFSETQ. There are 14 residues in the CDR3. The CDR3 loop is CASSLLAGTDTQYF. CDR3 in DNA: TGCGCCAGCAGCTTGCTAGCGGGGACAGATACGCAGTATTTT.

This chain uses TRBV27 with TRBJ1-2; the D gene is possibly TRBD1 (6 bases). The CDR3 length is 13 residues. V lost 4 bases to trimming and J lost 4 bases, with 10 bases between them. Germline V gene lookup returns CDR1 MNHEY and CDR2 SMNVEV (reference sequence). CDR3 in amino acids: CASSSGASYGYTF. The CDR3 bases are TGTGCCAGCAGTTCAGGGGCCAGCTATGGCTACACCTTC.

This chain uses TRBV5-4 with TRBJ1-4; D is undetermined. Trimming took off 2 bases at V and 7 bases at J, with 15 bases between the two ends. Per the germline V gene, CDR1 is SGHNT and CDR2 is YYREEE (reference sequence). This CDR3 is built from 15 residues. CDR3 region: CASSLRAVDSEKLFF. In DNA, the CDR3 is TGTGCCAGCAGCTTAAGGGCGGTCGATAGTGAAAAACTGTTTTTT.

About this clone itself: Other DNA variants within this sample encode the same CDR3. The gene calls are TRBV5-1 and TRBJ1-4; tentatively, D is TRBD1 (5 bases). The CDR3 has 15 amino acids. The V and J ends lost 4 bases and 0 bases respectively, with 10 bases between them. Germline assignment: CDR1 SGHRS and CDR2 YFSETQ. Here the CDR3 DNA reads TGCGCCAGCAGCCCAGGGACGGCAACTAATGAAAAACTGTTTTTT. Translating gives CASSPGTATNEKLFF. Full variable domain (outside the CDR3, taken from reference TRBV5-1 and TRBJ1-4): KAGVTQTPRYLIKTRGQQVTLSCSPISGHRSVSWYQQTPGQGLQFLFEYFSETQRNKGNFPGRFSGRQFSNSRSEMNVSTLELGDSALYLCASSPGTATNEKLFFGSGTQLSVL.

CDR3 in amino acids: CASSQERGKGNIQYF. The CDR3, as DNA: TGTGCCAGCAGCCAAGAACGGGGAAAAGGAAACATTCAGTACTTC. The chain links TRBV14 to TRBJ2-4; maybe TRBD2 (5 bases). The CDR3 runs to 15 residues. Germline CDR1 SGHDN, CDR2 FVKESK. V shed 0 bases and J shed 6 bases, with 12 bases lying between them.

CDR3 residues: CASSSGSFLYEQYF. The DNA for the CDR3 is TGTGCCAGCAGCTCGGGGAGTTTCCTTTACGAGCAGTACTTC. The chain combines TRBV7-2 with TRBJ2-7; D might be TRBD2 (5 bases). Trimming took 4 bases from V and 4 from J, leaving 14 bases between them. The CDR3 contains 14 residues. Germline V CDR1 and CDR2: SGHTA, FQGNSA.

The chain combines TRBV3-1 (or the pseudogene TRBV3-2) with TRBJ2-3; 7 nucleotides line up with TRBD1. This CDR3 region has 18 residues. V dropped 0 bases and J dropped 2; count of bases not matched to a gene: 11. Germline V CDR1 and CDR2: LGHDT, YNNKEL (reference sequence). In nucleotides, the CDR3 is TGTGCCAGCAGCCAAGATCCCGCCGGGACAGCACTCACAGATACGCAGTATTTT. Its protein product is CASSQDPAGTALTDTQYF.

The rearrangement joins TRBV28 to TRBJ1-1; weak D call: TRBD1 (5 bases). Trimming shortened V by 4 bases and J by 8 bases, and 20 bases separated the two germline ends. This CDR3 is 15 amino acids long. Per germline, CDR1 MDHEN and CDR2 SYDVKM. The CDR3 reads CASSSLPGTAGEAFF. For the CDR3, the DNA is TGTGCCAGCAGTTCCCTCCCCGGGACCGCCGGGGAAGCTTTCTTT.

The chain joins TRBV3-1 (or the pseudogene TRBV3-2) to TRBJ1-1; D not certain. This CDR3 has 14 amino acids. Trimming took off 3 bases at V and 0 bases at J, with 8 bases between the two ends. CDR1 is LGHDT and CDR2 is YNNKEL in the germline V gene (reference sequence). In nucleotides, the CDR3 is TGTGCCAGCAGCCAGACCCTTTTGAACACTGAAGCTTTCTTT. It translates to CASSQTLLNTEAFF.

The chain joins TRBV3-1 (or the pseudogene TRBV3-2) to TRBJ1-2; D remains unclear. The CDR3 has 13 residues. Trimming shortened V by 4 bases and J by 2 bases, and 8 bases separated the two germline ends. Germline CDR1 LGHDT, CDR2 YNNKEL (reference sequence). For the CDR3, the DNA is TGTGCCAGCAGCCGGCGGGAGAACTATGGCTACACCTTC. Its translation is CASSRRENYGYTF.

V and J are TRBV7-9 and TRBJ1-5; D is unresolved. Per germline, CDR1 SEHNR and CDR2 FQNEAQ (reference sequence). The CDR3 is 13 residues long. Trimming stripped 5 bases from V and 5 bases from J, with 10 bases between. This CDR3 is CASSPDIHQPQHF. In nucleotides, the CDR3 is TGTGCCAGCAGCCCCGACATTCATCAGCCCCAGCATTTT.

The rearrangement joins TRBV5-4 to TRBJ2-1, with D unclear. CDR1 and CDR2 (germline): SGHNT, YYREEE (reference sequence). This CDR3 is 16 amino acids long. Trimming removed 0 bases from V and 8 bases from J, with 18 bases in between. CDR3: CASSLAEWLSADEQFF. The CDR3 DNA is TGTGCCAGCAGCTTGGCCGAATGGCTAAGCGCCGATGAGCAGTTCTTC.

The chain couples TRBV5-6 to TRBJ2-3; possibly TRBD2 for D (6 bases). Looked up from germline, CDR1 is SGHDT and CDR2 is YYEEEE. Trimming stripped 2 bases from V and 3 bases from J, with 10 bases between. This CDR3 is 14 amino acids long. CDR3 sequence reads: CASSFGGKTDTQYF. CDR3 bases: TGTGCCAGCAGCTTCGGCGGGAAAACAGATACGCAGTATTTT. The whole variable domain, filled in from reference TRBV5-6 and TRBJ2-3, reads DAGVTQSPTHLIKTRGQQVTLRCSPKSGHDTVSWYQQALGQGPQFIFQYYEEEERQRGNFPDRFSGHQFPNYSSELNVNALLLGDSALYLCASSFGGKTDTQYFGPGTRLTVL.

The V call is TRBV29-1, the J call TRBJ2-1, with 7 bases that match TRBD2. Germline CDR1 and CDR2: SQVTM and ANQGSEA. This CDR3 spans 13 amino acids. V dropped 5 bases and J dropped 6; count of bases not matched to a gene: 7. CDR3 amino acids: CSVSRGGSNEQFF. Written as DNA, the CDR3 is TGCAGCGTTTCCCGGGGAGGGAGCAATGAGCAGTTCTTC.

V and J are TRBV5-6 and TRBJ1-1; TRBD1 might be the D (6 bases). The CDR3 has 13 amino acids. Between the trimmed V and J ends, which lost 4 bases and 8 bases, there was a span of 15 bases. Germline loops: CDR1 SGHDT, CDR2 YYEEEE. The CDR3 sequence is CASSRDQGREAFF. CDR3 nucleotide sequence: TGTGCCAGCAGCCGAGATCAGGGGAGGGAAGCTTTCTTT.